A single count supports the clone carrying this TCR beta chain. A much larger clone is a single base away; this may be a read error. This CDR3 fails to terminate in the conserved phenylalanine or tryptophan, so it likely reflects a read error. The DNA is omitted, as the CDR3 cannot be located on it reliably, and the CDR3 follows TCRdb's listing. TCRdb analysed the PCR reads with MiXCR anew, one entry per CDR3 protein. The sample has roughly 15,000 distinct CDR3 sequences, 40% to 50% seen once. The data derive from a study of tumor-infiltrating lymphocytes in oesophageal squamous cell carcinoma. From its first to its last residue, the CDR3 has 9 amino acids. Germline V gene data show CDR1 as SGHTA and CDR2 as FQGTGA.

The sequenced sample was blood. V gene TRBV7-3 combines with J gene TRBJ1-4; no DNA check was done on the table's D call, TRBD1. The source is a male donor with esophageal squamous cell carcinoma. The CDR3 protein is CASSVTGAG.